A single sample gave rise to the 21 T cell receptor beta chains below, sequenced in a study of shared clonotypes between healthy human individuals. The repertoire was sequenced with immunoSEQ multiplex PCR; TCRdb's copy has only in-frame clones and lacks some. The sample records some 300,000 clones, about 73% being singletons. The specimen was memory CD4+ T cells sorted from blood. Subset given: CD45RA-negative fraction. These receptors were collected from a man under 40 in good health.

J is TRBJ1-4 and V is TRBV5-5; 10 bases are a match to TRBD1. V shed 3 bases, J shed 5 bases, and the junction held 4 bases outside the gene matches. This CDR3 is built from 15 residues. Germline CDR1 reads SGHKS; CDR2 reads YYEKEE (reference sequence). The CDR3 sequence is CASSSPDRGNEKLFF. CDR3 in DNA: TGTGCCAGCAGCTCCCCGGACAGGGGGAATGAAAAACTGTTTTTT.

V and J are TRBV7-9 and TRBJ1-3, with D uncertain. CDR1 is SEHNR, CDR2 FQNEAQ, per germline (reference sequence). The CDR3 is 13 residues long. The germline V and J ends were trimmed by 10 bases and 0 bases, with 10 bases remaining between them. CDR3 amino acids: CATAPRSGNTIYF. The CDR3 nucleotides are TGTGCCACCGCCCCGCGCTCTGGAAACACCATATATTTT.

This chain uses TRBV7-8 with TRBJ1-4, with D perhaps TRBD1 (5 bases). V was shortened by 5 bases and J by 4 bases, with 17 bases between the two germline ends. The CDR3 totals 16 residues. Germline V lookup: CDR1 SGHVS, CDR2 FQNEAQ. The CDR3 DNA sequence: TGTGCCAGCAGCCCTAGAGGGGCCAGGATTAATGAAAAACTGTTTTTT. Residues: CASSPRGARINEKLFF.

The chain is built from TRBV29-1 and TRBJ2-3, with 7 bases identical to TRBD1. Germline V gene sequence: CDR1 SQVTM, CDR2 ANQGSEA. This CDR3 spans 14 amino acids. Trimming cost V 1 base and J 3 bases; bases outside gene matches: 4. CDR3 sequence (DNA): TGCAGCGTTGAAGGCCTACAGGGGACAGATACGCAGTATTTT. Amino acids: CSVEGLQGTDTQYF.

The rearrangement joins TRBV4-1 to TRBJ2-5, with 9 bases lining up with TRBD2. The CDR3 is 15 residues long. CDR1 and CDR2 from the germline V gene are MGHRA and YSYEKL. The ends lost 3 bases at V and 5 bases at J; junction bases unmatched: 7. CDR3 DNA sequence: TGCGCCAGCAGCCAGGTGGGACTAGCCGGGGAGACCCAGTACTTC. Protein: CASSQVGLAGETQYF.

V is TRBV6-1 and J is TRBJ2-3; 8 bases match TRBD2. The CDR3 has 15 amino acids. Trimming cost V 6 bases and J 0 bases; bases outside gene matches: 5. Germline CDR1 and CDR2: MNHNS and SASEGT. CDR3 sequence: CASRQASGSTDTQYF. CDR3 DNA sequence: TGTGCCAGCAGACAAGCTAGCGGGAGCACAGATACGCAGTATTTT.

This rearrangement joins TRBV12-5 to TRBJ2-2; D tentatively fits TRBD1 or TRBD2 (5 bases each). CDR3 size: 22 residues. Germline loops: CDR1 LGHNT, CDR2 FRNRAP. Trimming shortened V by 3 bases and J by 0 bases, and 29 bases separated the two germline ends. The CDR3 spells CASGLFPTVAMGPKSNTGELFF. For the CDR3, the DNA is TGTGCTAGTGGTTTATTTCCCACAGTAGCGATGGGGCCCAAATCGAACACCGGGGAGCTGTTTTTT.

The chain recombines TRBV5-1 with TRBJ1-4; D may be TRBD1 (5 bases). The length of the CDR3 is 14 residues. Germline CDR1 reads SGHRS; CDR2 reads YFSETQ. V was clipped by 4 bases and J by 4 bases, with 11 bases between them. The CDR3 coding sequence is TGCGCCAGCAGCGCAGACAGCTTTAATGAAAAACTGTTTTTT. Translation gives CASSADSFNEKLFF.

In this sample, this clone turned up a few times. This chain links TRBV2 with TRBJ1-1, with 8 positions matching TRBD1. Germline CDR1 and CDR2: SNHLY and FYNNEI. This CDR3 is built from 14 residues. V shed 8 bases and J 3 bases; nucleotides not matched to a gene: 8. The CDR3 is CASWGRTGHTEAFF. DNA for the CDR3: TGTGCCAGCTGGGGAAGGACAGGGCACACTGAAGCTTTCTTT.

The DNA for the CDR3 is TGTGCCAGCAGCTCGGGACTAGATATAACCGAGCAGTACTTC. Translating it yields CASSSGLDITEQYF. The chain links TRBV9 to TRBJ2-7; TRBD2 matches at 8 bases. CDR1 SGDLS and CDR2 YYNGEE come from the germline V gene. With V trimmed by 4 bases and J by 6 bases, 9 bases remained unmatched. CDR3 length equals 14 residues.

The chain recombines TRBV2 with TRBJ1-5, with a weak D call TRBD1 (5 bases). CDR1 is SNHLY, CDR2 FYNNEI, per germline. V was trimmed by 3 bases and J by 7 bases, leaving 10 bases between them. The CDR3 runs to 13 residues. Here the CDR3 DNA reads TGTGCCAGCAGTGACAGGGTGGGCCAGCCCCAGCATTTT. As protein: CASSDRVGQPQHF.

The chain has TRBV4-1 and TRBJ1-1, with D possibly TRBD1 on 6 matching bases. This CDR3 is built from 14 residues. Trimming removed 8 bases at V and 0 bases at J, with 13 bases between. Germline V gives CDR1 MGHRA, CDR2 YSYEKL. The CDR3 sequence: CASVKGGLNTEAFF. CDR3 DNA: TGCGCCAGCGTTAAAGGGGGTCTGAACACTGAAGCTTTCTTT.

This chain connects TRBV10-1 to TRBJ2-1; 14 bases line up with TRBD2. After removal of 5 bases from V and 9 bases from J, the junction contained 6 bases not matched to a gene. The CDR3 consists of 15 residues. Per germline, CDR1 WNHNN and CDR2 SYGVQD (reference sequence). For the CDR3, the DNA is TGCGCCAGCAGTACCGGGACTAGCGGGAGTCGTGAGCAGTTCTTC. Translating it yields CASSTGTSGSREQFF.

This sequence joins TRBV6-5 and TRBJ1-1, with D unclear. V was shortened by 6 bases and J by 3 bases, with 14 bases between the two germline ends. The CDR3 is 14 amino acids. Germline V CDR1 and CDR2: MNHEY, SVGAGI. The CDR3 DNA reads TGTGCCAGCAGCAGTCGGGGTAAGGACACTGAAGCTTTCTTT. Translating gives CASSSRGKDTEAFF.

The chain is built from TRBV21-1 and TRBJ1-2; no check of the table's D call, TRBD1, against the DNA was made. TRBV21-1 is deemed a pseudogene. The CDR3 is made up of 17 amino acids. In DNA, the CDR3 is TGTGCCAGCAGCATCCCGGGACAGGGGGCTTGTCTCTACGGCTACACCTTC. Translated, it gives CASSIPGQGACLYGYTF.

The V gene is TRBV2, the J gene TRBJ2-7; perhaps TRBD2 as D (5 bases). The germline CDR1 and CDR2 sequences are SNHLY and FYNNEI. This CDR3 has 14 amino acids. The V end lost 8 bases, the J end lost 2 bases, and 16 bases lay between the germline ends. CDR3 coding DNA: TGTGCCAGCGGCCCCCCGGGGTTCGCCTACGAGCAGTACTTC. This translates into CASGPPGFAYEQYF. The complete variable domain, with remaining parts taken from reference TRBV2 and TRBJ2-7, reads EPEVTQTPSHQVTQMGQEVILRCVPISNHLYFYWYRQILGQKVEFLVSFYNNEISEKSEIFDDQFSVERPDGSNFTLKIRSTKLEDSAMYFCASGPPGFAYEQYFGPGTRLTVT.

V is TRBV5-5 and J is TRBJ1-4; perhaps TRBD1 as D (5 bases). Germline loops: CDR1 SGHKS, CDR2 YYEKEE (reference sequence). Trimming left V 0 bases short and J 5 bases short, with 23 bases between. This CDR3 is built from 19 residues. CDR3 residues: CASSLASVVAGTSNEKLFF. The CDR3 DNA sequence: TGTGCCAGCAGCTTGGCGTCGGTGGTGGCCGGGACTTCCAATGAAAAACTGTTTTTT.

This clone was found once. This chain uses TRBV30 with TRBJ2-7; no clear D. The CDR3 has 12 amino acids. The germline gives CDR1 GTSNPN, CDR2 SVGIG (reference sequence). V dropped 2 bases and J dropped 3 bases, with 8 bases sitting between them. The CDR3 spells CAWSPTDYEQYF. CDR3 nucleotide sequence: TGTGCCTGGAGTCCGACGGACTACGAGCAGTACTTC. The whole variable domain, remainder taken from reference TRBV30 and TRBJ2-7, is SQTIHQWPATLVQPVGSPLSLECTVEGTSNPNLYWYRQAAGRGLQLLFYSVGIGQISSEVPQNLSASRPQDRQFILSSKKLLLSDSGFYLCAWSPTDYEQYFGPGTRLTVT.

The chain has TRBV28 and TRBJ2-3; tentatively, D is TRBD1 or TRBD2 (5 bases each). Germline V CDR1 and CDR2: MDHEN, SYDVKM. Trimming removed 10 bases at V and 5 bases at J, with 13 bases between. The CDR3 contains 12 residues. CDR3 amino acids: CAIRDLRDTQYF. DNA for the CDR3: TGTGCCATTCGGGACCTTAGAGATACGCAGTATTTT.

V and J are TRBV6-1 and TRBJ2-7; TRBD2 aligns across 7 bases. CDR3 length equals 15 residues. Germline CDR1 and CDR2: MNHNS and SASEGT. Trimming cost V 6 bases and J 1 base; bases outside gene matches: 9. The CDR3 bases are TGTGCCAGCAGCTACAGCGGGGCGGCGTCCTACGAGCAGTACTTC. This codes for CASSYSGAASYEQYF.

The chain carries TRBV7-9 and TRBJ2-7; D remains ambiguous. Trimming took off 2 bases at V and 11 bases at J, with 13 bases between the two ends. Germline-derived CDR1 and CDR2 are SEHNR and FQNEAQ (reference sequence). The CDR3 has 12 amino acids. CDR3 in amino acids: CASSLIPEIKYF. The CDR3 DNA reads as TGTGCCAGCAGCTTAATCCCGGAGATTAAGTACTTC.